Below, 17 T cell receptor beta chains from the same sample are listed, as sequenced in a study of blood T cell repertoires in COVID-19. Here immunoSEQ multiplex PCR was the method, and the copy in TCRdb shows in-frame clones only, minus some. Of 140,000 to 150,000 clones listed, 84% are singletons. The sequencing sample was made of PBMCs or T cells enriched from blood (not recorded which). These receptors all come from a woman aged 50 to 60 who had been exposed to COVID-19.

The chain has TRBV29-1 and TRBJ2-7; maybe TRBD2 (5 bases). This CDR3 has 12 amino acids. V lost 2 bases and J 1 base, leaving 6 bases between the germline ends. The germline gives CDR1 SQVTM, CDR2 ANQGSEA. The CDR3 protein is CSVERGSYEQYF. The CDR3 bases are TGCAGCGTTGAACGAGGGTCCTACGAGCAGTACTTC.

J is TRBJ1-2 and V is TRBV19, with D unclear. The CDR3 covers 14 residues. The V and J ends lost 7 bases and 5 bases respectively, with 17 bases between them. Germline CDR1 LNHDA, CDR2 SQIVND (reference sequence). The CDR3 is CASTEEWSPYGYTF. The CDR3 DNA follows: TGTGCCAGTACCGAGGAGTGGTCCCCGTATGGCTACACCTTC.

The chain couples TRBV18 to TRBJ1-5, with 8 bases fitting TRBD1. This CDR3 region has 15 residues. Germline V gives CDR1 KGHSH, CDR2 LQKENI. V was clipped by 2 bases and J by 4 bases; unmatched bases: 4. The CDR3: CASSPTGGRNQPQHF. DNA for the CDR3: TGTGCCAGCTCACCAACAGGGGGACGTAATCAGCCCCAGCATTTT.

The J gene is TRBJ2-1, the V gene TRBV18; 9 bases agree with TRBD1. The junction had 20 bases not matched to a gene; V was cut back by 6 bases and J by 5 bases. The CDR3 spans 19 residues. In germline, CDR1 is KGHSH, CDR2 LQKENI. CDR3 DNA sequence: TGTGCCAGCTCTCAAAACGGCCCACAGGGGGCACTTACTCACAATGAGCAGTTCTTC. This translates into CASSQNGPQGALTHNEQFF.

This chain uses TRBV3-1 (or the pseudogene TRBV3-2) with TRBJ1-1, with TRBD1 identical over 7 bases. CDR1 and CDR2 (germline): LGHDT, YNNKEL (reference sequence). V dropped 4 bases and J dropped 3; count of bases not matched to a gene: 2. The CDR3 length is 13 residues. The CDR3 spells CASSPQGDTEAFF. CDR3 DNA sequence: TGTGCCAGCAGCCCTCAGGGGGACACTGAAGCTTTCTTT.

The genes are TRBV5-1 and TRBJ2-6, with D perhaps TRBD2 (5 bases). This CDR3 has 16 residues. V gave up 0 bases and J gave up 0 bases, with 7 bases separating them. The germline gives CDR1 SGHRS, CDR2 YFSETQ. The DNA for the CDR3 is TGCGCCAGCAGCTTGGTTGCGGGCTCTGGGGCCAACGTCCTGACTTTC. This gives the protein CASSLVAGSGANVLTF.

This chain uses TRBV6-6 with TRBJ1-5; possible D gene TRBD1, 5 bases. Germline V CDR1 and CDR2: MNHNY, SVGAGI (reference sequence). Between the trimmed V and J ends, which lost 5 bases and 2 bases, there was a span of 28 bases. The CDR3 is made up of 20 amino acids. CDR3 region: CASSPPRRQRIHSCNQPQHF. CDR3 sequence (DNA): TGTGCCAGCAGTCCCCCTCGTCGACAGAGGATCCATAGCTGCAATCAGCCCCAGCATTTT.

The rearrangement uses TRBV9 and TRBJ1-2; tentative D call: TRBD1 (6 bases). CDR1 SGDLS and CDR2 YYNGEE come from the germline V gene. The CDR3 consists of 13 residues. With 0 bases removed from V and 8 bases from J, the gap between germline ends came to 11 bases. The CDR3 here is CASSVGQGNGYTF. CDR3 coding DNA: TGTGCCAGCAGCGTAGGGCAGGGGAACGGCTACACCTTC.

The chain carries TRBV7-2 and TRBJ2-5; 14 nucleotides agree with TRBD2. J lost 6 bases, V lost 1 base, and 13 bases had no gene match. This CDR3 contains 19 residues. Germline V gene data show CDR1 as SGHTA and CDR2 as FQGNSA. The CDR3 nucleotides read TGTGCCAGCAGCTTAGGAGCCCTGACTAGCGGGGGGGCAGCCAAGACCCAGTACTTC. Translated: CASSLGALTSGGAAKTQYF. Based on the CDR3 plus reference TRBV7-2 and TRBJ2-5, the full variable domain is GAGVSQSPSNKVTEKGKDVELRCDPISGHTALYWYRQSLGQGLEFLIYFQGNSAPDKSGLPSDRFSAERTGGSVSTLTIQRTQQEDSAVYLCASSLGALTSGGAAKTQYFGPGTRLLVL.

This rearrangement joins TRBV5-5 to TRBJ1-1; D perhaps matches TRBD1 (5 bases). This CDR3 spans 15 amino acids. Germline assignment: CDR1 SGHKS and CDR2 YYEKEE (reference sequence). Trimming removed 0 bases from V and 1 base from J, with 10 bases in between. The CDR3 is CASSLVPGGNTEAFF. The CDR3, as DNA: TGTGCCAGCAGCTTGGTTCCGGGGGGGAACACTGAAGCTTTCTTT.

The rearrangement links TRBV10-2 to TRBJ2-1, with 8 bases that match TRBD2. This CDR3 spans 16 amino acids. J was trimmed by 8 bases and V by 8 bases; bases with no gene match: 17. Germline CDR1 WSHSY, CDR2 SAAADI. DNA for the CDR3: TGCGCCAGCCGCCCTTGGACTAGCCTATACGGCGATGAGCAGTTCTTC. Protein product: CASRPWTSLYGDEQFF.

This clone has more than one count but fewer than ten. The V gene is TRBV2, the J gene TRBJ1-3; possibly TRBD1 for D (5 bases). Germline lookup yields CDR1 SNHLY and CDR2 FYNNEI. V was cut by 6 bases and J by 2 bases, with 11 bases left in between. The length of the CDR3 is 14 residues. CDR3 amino acids: CASSDRTPGNTIYF. The DNA of the CDR3 is TGTGCCAGCAGCGATCGGACACCTGGAAACACCATATATTTT.

The chain combines TRBV5-1 with TRBJ2-3; 9 bases fit TRBD1. This CDR3 is built from 14 residues. CDR1 and CDR2 from the germline V gene are SGHRS and YFSETQ. Trimming cost V 2 bases and J 8 bases; bases outside gene matches: 6. The CDR3 loop is CASSLGTGLVTQYF. DNA of the CDR3: TGCGCCAGCAGCTTAGGGACAGGGCTGGTTACGCAGTATTTT.

The J gene is TRBJ1-1, the V gene TRBV7-3; D uncertain. The CDR3 has 14 residues. Trimming removed 2 bases from V and 1 base from J, with 8 bases in between. Germline V gives CDR1 SGHTA, CDR2 FQGTGA. The CDR3 reads CASSLGSSNTEAFF. In DNA form, the CDR3 reads TGTGCCAGCAGCTTAGGTAGCTCGAACACTGAAGCTTTCTTT.

V is TRBV4-2 and J is TRBJ2-5; TRBD2 matches 8 bases. This CDR3 is built from 16 residues. Trimming took 4 bases from V and 7 from J; bases not matched to a gene: 14. Germline values: CDR1 LGHNA, CDR2 YNFKEQ. DNA for the CDR3: TGTGCCAGCAGCCGAGTGATCGGGGGGGAAGTAGGGACCCAGTACTTC. It is translated as CASSRVIGGEVGTQYF.

V usage is TRBV11-2 and J usage is TRBJ2-5; TRBD2 matches at 7 bases. J was trimmed by 4 bases and V by 4 bases; bases with no gene match: 6. The germline V gene has CDR1 SGHAT and CDR2 FQNNGV. The CDR3 covers 14 residues. The DNA for the CDR3 is TGTGCCAGCAGCTCCCGGGGGGTAGGAGAGACCCAGTACTTC. Protein product: CASSSRGVGETQYF.

This chain joins TRBV5-4 and TRBJ2-3; D unresolved. Trimming cost V 6 bases and J 5 bases, with 13 bases left between them. The CDR3 contains 13 residues. Germline V gene lookup returns CDR1 SGHNT and CDR2 YYREEE (reference sequence). Written as DNA, the CDR3 is TGTGCCAGCACCTACCCGCTGTTAGATACGCAGTATTTT. This encodes CASTYPLLDTQYF.